The 18 T cell receptor beta chains below were found in one sample sequenced in a study of cytomegalovirus exposure and HLA in healthy donors. This PCR relied on a set of 60 Vbeta primers and 13 Jbeta primers. Profiled with immunoSEQ multiplex PCR; TCRdb holds only in-frame clones, not every one. The sample shows about 190,000 clones, about 77% of them seen only once. The material sequenced was PBMCs. The receptors were sampled from a woman younger than 45 in good health and CMV-seropositive.

The chain employs TRBV5-1 and TRBJ2-5; possibly TRBD2 for D (5 bases). Germline V gene lookup returns CDR1 SGHRS and CDR2 YFSETQ. The CDR3 has 15 amino acids. The germline V and J ends were trimmed by 0 bases and 5 bases, with 14 bases remaining between them. The CDR3 sequence: CASSLEVRSGETQYF. CDR3 DNA sequence: TGCGCCAGCAGCTTGGAGGTCAGGTCGGGGGAGACCCAGTACTTC. Filled out from reference TRBV5-1 and TRBJ2-5, the complete variable domain reads KAGVTQTPRYLIKTRGQQVTLSCSPISGHRSVSWYQQTPGQGLQFLFEYFSETQRNKGNFPGRFSGRQFSNSRSEMNVSTLELGDSALYLCASSLEVRSGETQYFGPGTRLLVL.

Note on this clone: At one boundary the junction diverges from the germline segment, which might be a read error. Here the CDR3 reads CASTLPPGF. The CDR3 bases are TGTGCCAGCACCTTACCTCCGGGCTTC. This chain connects TRBV6-6 to TRBJ2-7; D remains ambiguous. Per the germline V gene, CDR1 is MNHNY and CDR2 is SVGAGI (reference sequence). The CDR3 is 9 residues long.

This clone occurred a few times. The chain joins TRBV15 to TRBJ1-4; D is uncertain. The germline V and J ends were trimmed by 0 bases and 3 bases, with 5 bases remaining between them. The CDR3 loop spans 14 amino acids. Per the germline V gene, CDR1 is LNHNV and CDR2 is YYDKDF (reference sequence). CDR3 protein: CATSRDLANEKLFF. CDR3 DNA sequence: TGTGCCACCAGCAGAGACCTAGCTAATGAAAAACTGTTTTTT. The complete variable domain, with remaining parts taken from reference TRBV15 and TRBJ1-4, reads DAMVIQNPRYQVTQFGKPVTLSCSQTLNHNVMYWYQQKSSQAPKLLFHYYDKDFNNEADTPDNFQSRRPNTSFCFLDIRSPGLGDTAMYLCATSRDLANEKLFFGSGTQLSVL.

V gene TRBV25-1 combines with J gene TRBJ2-3, with D perhaps TRBD1 (5 bases). This CDR3 has 16 residues. CDR1 and CDR2 (germline): MGHDK, SYGVNS. V was clipped by 3 bases and J by 0 bases, with 13 bases between them. The CDR3 bases are TGTGCCAGCAGTGACCTACAGGTGACTAGCACAGATACGCAGTATTTT. This sequence encodes CASSDLQVTSTDTQYF.

CDR3 DNA: TGTGCCAGCAGCTTAGCGGTGGGCGGGGTGGAGACCCAGTACTTC. Translated: CASSLAVGGVETQYF. The chain joins TRBV7-2 to TRBJ2-5, with a weak D call TRBD2 (6 bases). V was cut by 0 bases and J by 5 bases, with 13 bases left in between. Germline V gene lookup returns CDR1 SGHTA and CDR2 FQGNSA. The CDR3 spans 15 residues.

This chain uses TRBV6-5 with TRBJ2-2, with 9 bases matching TRBD2. Per the germline V gene, CDR1 is MNHEY and CDR2 is SVGAGI. This CDR3 region has 16 residues. Unmatched junction bases numbered 5, after V lost 2 bases and J lost 4 bases. The CDR3 is CASSYRRGGSTGELFF. The DNA of the CDR3 is TGTGCCAGCAGTTACCGGCGGGGGGGCAGCACCGGGGAGCTGTTTTTT.

The chain uses TRBV19 and TRBJ1-1; no firm D call. Germline lookup yields CDR1 LNHDA and CDR2 SQIVND (reference sequence). V was cut by 3 bases and J by 8 bases, with 7 bases left in between. The CDR3 totals 11 residues. CDR3 in amino acids: CASSIRVEAFF. Written as DNA, the CDR3 is TGTGCCAGTAGTATCCGGGTCGAAGCTTTCTTT.

The genes are TRBV2 and TRBJ1-4; D possibly corresponds to TRBD1 (6 bases). V dropped 4 bases and J dropped 3 bases, with 12 bases sitting between them. The CDR3 runs 15 residues. The germline gives CDR1 SNHLY, CDR2 FYNNEI. The CDR3 spells CASSGTRGANEKLFF. The CDR3 nucleotides are TGTGCCAGCAGTGGCACCAGGGGAGCTAATGAAAAACTGTTTTTT.

The chain combines TRBV7-2 with TRBJ2-7, with D unresolved. Trimming took 4 bases from V and 3 from J, leaving 4 bases between them. The CDR3 sequence is 11 residues long. The germline gives CDR1 SGHTA, CDR2 FQGNSA. The CDR3 reads CASSSLYEQYF. The CDR3 region has the DNA TGTGCCAGCAGCTCTCTCTACGAGCAGTACTTC.

The V call is TRBV19, the J call TRBJ2-5; D gene uncertain. The ends were cut back, 3 bases at V and 13 bases at J, with 6 bases in the middle. CDR1 and CDR2 (germline): LNHDA, SQIVND (reference sequence). This CDR3 is 9 amino acids long. The CDR3 reads CASSIYRYF. The CDR3 region has the DNA TGTGCCAGTAGTATTTATCGGTACTTC.

The chain joins TRBV5-1 to TRBJ1-1; TRBD1 is a possible D gene (5 bases). Germline-derived CDR1 and CDR2 are SGHRS and YFSETQ. Trimming cost V 0 bases and J 7 bases, with 16 bases left between them. There are 15 residues in the CDR3. CDR3 in amino acids: CASSLAVGGAGEAFF. DNA for the CDR3: TGCGCCAGCAGCTTGGCCGTCGGCGGGGCCGGTGAAGCTTTCTTT.

The V call is TRBV6-6, the J call TRBJ2-7; tentatively, D is TRBD2 (6 bases). The V and J ends lost 4 bases and 5 bases respectively, with 18 bases between them. Germline V gives CDR1 MNHNY, CDR2 SVGAGI (reference sequence). This CDR3 has 15 residues. The CDR3 coding sequence is TGTGCCAGCAGTTCACCTGGGGGGTTCACCAACGAGCAGTACTTC. Its translation: CASSSPGGFTNEQYF.

The J gene is TRBJ1-2, the V gene TRBV5-4; TRBD1 aligns across 8 bases. Looked up from germline, CDR1 is SGHNT and CDR2 is YYREEE (reference sequence). Unmatched junction bases numbered 2, after V lost 0 bases and J lost 4 bases. The CDR3 totals 14 residues. CDR3 in amino acids: CASSLGQGPYGYTF. The CDR3 region has the DNA TGTGCCAGCAGCTTGGGACAGGGGCCCTATGGCTACACCTTC. Variable domain in full (rest from reference TRBV5-4 and TRBJ1-2): ETGVTQSPTHLIKTRGQQVTLRCSSQSGHNTVSWYQQALGQGPQFIFQYYREEENGRGNFPPRFSGLQFPNYSSELNVNALELDDSALYLCASSLGQGPYGYTFGSGTRLTVV.

J is TRBJ2-7 and V is TRBV4-2; 9 nucleotides agree with TRBD1. Germline lookup yields CDR1 LGHNA and CDR2 YNFKEQ. The CDR3 is made up of 15 amino acids. Trimming cost V 4 bases and J 4 bases; bases outside gene matches: 8. Written as DNA, the CDR3 is TGTGCCAGCAGCCTTTTGGGACAGGGAATGTACGAGCAGTACTTC. Translating gives CASSLLGQGMYEQYF.

This chain links TRBV2 with TRBJ2-2, with 11 positions matching TRBD1. This CDR3 is 20 amino acids long. The germline gives CDR1 SNHLY, CDR2 FYNNEI. V was clipped by 3 bases and J by 1 base; unmatched bases: 13. The CDR3 spells CASSELPGQGEGVNTGELFF. The CDR3 region has the DNA TGTGCCAGCAGTGAGCTCCCGGGACAGGGGGAAGGAGTGAACACCGGGGAGCTGTTTTTT.

The chain joins TRBV4-1 to TRBJ2-1, with 7 bases lining up with TRBD1. This CDR3 is built from 16 residues. V was pared by 3 bases and J by 6 bases, with 11 bases of the junction left unmatched. Germline V gives CDR1 MGHRA, CDR2 YSYEKL. The CDR3 is CASSHTQGKVANEQFF. CDR3 DNA: TGCGCCAGCAGCCACACACAGGGGAAAGTGGCCAATGAGCAGTTCTTC.

This chain uses TRBV7-2 with TRBJ1-5; tentatively, D is TRBD1 (5 bases). Germline values: CDR1 SGHTA, CDR2 FQGNSA. This CDR3 comprises 16 residues. The V gene lost 1 base and the J gene lost 2 bases, with 12 bases spanning the gap. CDR3 region: CASSLGGAGGNQPQHF. In DNA, the CDR3 is TGTGCCAGCAGCTTAGGCGGGGCCGGTGGCAATCAGCCCCAGCATTTT. The full variable domain, its missing parts supplied by reference TRBV7-2 and TRBJ1-5, is GAGVSQSPSNKVTEKGKDVELRCDPISGHTALYWYRQSLGQGLEFLIYFQGNSAPDKSGLPSDRFSAERTGGSVSTLTIQRTQQEDSAVYLCASSLGGAGGNQPQHFGDGTRLSIL.

The chain joins TRBV4-1 to TRBJ1-1, with 7 bases aligning to TRBD1. Germline V gene lookup returns CDR1 MGHRA and CDR2 YSYEKL. The CDR3 runs 15 residues. J was trimmed by 0 bases and V by 3 bases; bases with no gene match: 4. In DNA form, the CDR3 reads TGCGCCAGCAGCCAGGGACAGTATCTGAACACTGAAGCTTTCTTT. As protein: CASSQGQYLNTEAFF.